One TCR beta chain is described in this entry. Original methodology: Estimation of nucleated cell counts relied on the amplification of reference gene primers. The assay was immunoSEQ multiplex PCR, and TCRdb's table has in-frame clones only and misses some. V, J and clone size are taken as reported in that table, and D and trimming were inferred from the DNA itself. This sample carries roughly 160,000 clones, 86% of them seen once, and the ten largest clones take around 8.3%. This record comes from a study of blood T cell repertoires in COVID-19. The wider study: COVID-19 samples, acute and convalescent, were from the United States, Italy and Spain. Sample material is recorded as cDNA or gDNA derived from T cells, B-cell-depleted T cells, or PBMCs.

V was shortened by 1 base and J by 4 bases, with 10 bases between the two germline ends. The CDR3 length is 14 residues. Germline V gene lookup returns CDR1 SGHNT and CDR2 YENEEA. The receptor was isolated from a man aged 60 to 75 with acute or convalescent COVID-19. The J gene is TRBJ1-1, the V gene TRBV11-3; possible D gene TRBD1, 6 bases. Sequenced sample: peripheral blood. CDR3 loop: CASSLAGDRTEAFF. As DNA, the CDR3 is TGTGCCAGCAGCTTAGCAGGGGACCGCACTGAAGCTTTCTTT.